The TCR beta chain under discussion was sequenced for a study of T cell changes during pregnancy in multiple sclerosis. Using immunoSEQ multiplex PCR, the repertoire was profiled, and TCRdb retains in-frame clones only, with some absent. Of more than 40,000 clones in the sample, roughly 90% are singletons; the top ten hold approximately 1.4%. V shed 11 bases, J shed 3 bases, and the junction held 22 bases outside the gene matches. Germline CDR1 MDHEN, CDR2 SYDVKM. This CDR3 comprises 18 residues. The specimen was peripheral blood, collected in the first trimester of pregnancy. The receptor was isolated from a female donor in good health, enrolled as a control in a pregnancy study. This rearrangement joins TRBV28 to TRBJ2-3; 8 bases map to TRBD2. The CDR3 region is CASIGASGSTFKTDTQYF. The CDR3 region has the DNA TGTGCCTCTATAGGGGCCAGCGGGAGTACATTTAAAACAGATACGCAGTATTTT.